This T cell receptor (beta chain) was captured in a study of blood T cell repertoires in COVID-19. Study-wide background: Italy, Spain and the United States were the sources of the convalescent and acute COVID-19 samples. T cells, B-cell-depleted T cells, or PBMCs supplied cDNA or gDNA.

In the authors' workflow: Reference gene primer amplification gave estimated nucleated cell counts. Some clones are missing from TCRdb's copy, which holds only in-frame ones; the method was immunoSEQ multiplex PCR. The V and J calls and clone size are taken from that table; D and trimming were inferred from the DNA. The sample carries about 120,000 clones, about 81% recorded once. This CDR3 spans 14 amino acids. The V gene's germline CDR1 is SGHVS and CDR2 FQNEAQ. The J segment lost 8 bases and the V segment lost 2 bases, leaving 5 bases of the junction unmatched. The sequenced sample was peripheral blood. This receptor was obtained from a woman in her forties or fifties with acute or convalescent COVID-19. This rearrangement joins TRBV7-8 to TRBJ2-1; 8 bases are a match to TRBD2. CDR3 amino acids: CASSLSSGRHEQFF. In nucleotides, the CDR3 is TGTGCCAGCAGCTTATCGAGCGGGAGACATGAGCAGTTCTTC.